Included here is one T cell receptor beta chain sequence, with context. Data came from immunoSEQ multiplex PCR; TCRdb stores just in-frame clones and leaves some out. The table records approximately 31,000 clones, more than 90% of them present only once. This sample is drawn from a study of T cell changes during pregnancy in multiple sclerosis. V shed 4 bases and J shed 0 bases, with 14 bases lying between them. The CDR3 contains 15 residues. CDR1 and CDR2 from the germline V gene are SGHRS and YFSETQ. This chain connects TRBV5-1 to TRBJ2-7; no firm D call. This specimen consisted of CD4+ T cells from peripheral blood mononuclear cells, obtained in the second trimester of pregnancy. This receptor was taken from a female donor in good health, enrolled as a control in a pregnancy study. The CDR3 DNA reads as TGCGCCAGCAGCCCGGCACTAACGTCCTCCTACGAGCAGTACTTC. It yields the protein CASSPALTSSYEQYF. The whole variable domain, filled in from reference TRBV5-1 and TRBJ2-7, reads KAGVTQTPRYLIKTRGQQVTLSCSPISGHRSVSWYQQTPGQGLQFLFEYFSETQRNKGNFPGRFSGRQFSNSRSEMNVSTLELGDSALYLCASSPALTSSYEQYFGPGTRLTVT.